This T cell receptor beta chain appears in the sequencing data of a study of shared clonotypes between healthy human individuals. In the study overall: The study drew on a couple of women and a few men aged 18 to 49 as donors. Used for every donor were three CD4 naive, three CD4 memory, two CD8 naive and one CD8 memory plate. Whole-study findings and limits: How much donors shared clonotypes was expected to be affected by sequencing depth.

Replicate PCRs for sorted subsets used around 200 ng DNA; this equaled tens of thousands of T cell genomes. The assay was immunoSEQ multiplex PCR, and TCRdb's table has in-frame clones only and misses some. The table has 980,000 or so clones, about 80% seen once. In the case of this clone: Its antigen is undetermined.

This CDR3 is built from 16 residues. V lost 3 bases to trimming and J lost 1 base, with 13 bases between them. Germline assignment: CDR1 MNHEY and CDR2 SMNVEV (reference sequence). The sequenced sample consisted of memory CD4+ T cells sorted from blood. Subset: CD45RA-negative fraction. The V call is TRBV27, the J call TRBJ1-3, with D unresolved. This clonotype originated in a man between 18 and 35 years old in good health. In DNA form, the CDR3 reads TGTGCCAGCAGTTTTGAGCGCCCGAGGTCTGGAAACACCATATATTTT. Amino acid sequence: CASSFERPRSGNTIYF.